A single sample gave rise to the 2 T cell receptor beta chains below, sequenced in a study of T cells in Graves' hyperthyroidism and ophthalmopathy. The source material, RNA transcripts, was used to amplify TCR beta CDR3 regions. First-round RT-PCR targeting the TCR CDR3 was performed with the HTBI primer set. TCRdb redid the calling of the multiplex PCR reads with MiXCR, one entry per CDR3 protein. The data contain about 770,000 distinct CDR3 sequences, roughly 20% of them singletons. Source material: blood. All receptors come from a woman aged 45-65 years with Graves' hyperthyroidism that later progressed to Graves' ophthalmopathy.

This clonotype was counted ten times or more. A junction boundary mismatches the germline segment, possibly from a read error. For the CDR3, the DNA is TGTGCCAGCAGCTTAGACAGGCAAGAGACCCAGTACTTC. Its protein product is CASSLDRQETQYF. The V gene is TRBV5-1, the J gene TRBJ2-5, with D perhaps matching TRBD1 (6 bases). The germline CDR1 and CDR2 sequences are SGHRS and YFSETQ. This CDR3 has 13 amino acids.

This clonotype was observed many times. The V and J genes are TRBV5-5 and TRBJ1-1, with TRBD1 as a possible D gene (6 bases). Germline-derived CDR1 and CDR2 are SGHKS and YYEKEE (reference sequence). The CDR3 has 14 residues. V lost 2 bases and J lost 5, with 13 bases in between. The CDR3 is CASSFWGLGTEAFF. CDR3 bases: TGTGCCAGCAGCTTTTGGGGGCTGGGGACTGAAGCTTTCTTT. Full variable domain (rest looked up from reference TRBV5-5 and TRBJ1-1): DAGVTQSPTHLIKTRGQQVTLRCSPISGHKSVSWYQQVLGQGPQFIFQYYEKEERGRGNFPDRFSARQFPNYSSELNVNALLLGDSALYLCASSFWGLGTEAFFGQGTRLTVV.